These 13 T cell receptor beta chains share one sample of origin, sequenced in a study of cytomegalovirus exposure and HLA in healthy donors. Repertoires were generated with immunoSEQ multiplex PCR, while TCRdb's copy carries only in-frame clones and drops some. The profile covers a few hundred thousand clones, with roughly 85% appearing a single time and roughly 1% taken by the ten largest. Material: PBMCs. These receptors came from a woman younger than 35 in good health and CMV-seronegative.

This chain connects TRBV9 to TRBJ2-1, with 9 nucleotides matching TRBD2. Germline V gene lookup returns CDR1 SGDLS and CDR2 YYNGEE. With V trimmed by 2 bases and J by 4 bases, 4 bases remained unmatched. The CDR3 has 15 amino acids. For the CDR3, the DNA is TGTGCCAGCAGCGTTGGGACTAGCCCTTACAATGAGCAGTTCTTC. Protein sequence: CASSVGTSPYNEQFF.

The J gene is TRBJ2-3, the V gene TRBV5-1; D gene unclear. Germline-derived CDR1 and CDR2 are SGHRS and YFSETQ. This CDR3 region has 17 residues. Deletions cut 0 bases from V and 1 base from J, with 15 bases between. The CDR3 nucleotides read TGCGCCAGCAGCTTGGGAGGTCTCGCATCGGGCACAGATACGCAGTATTTT. It specifies CASSLGGLASGTDTQYF.

The gene calls are TRBV7-2 and TRBJ1-1, with 7 bases identical to TRBD1. With V trimmed by 1 base and J by 4 bases, 0 bases remained unmatched. The CDR3 has 13 residues. The germline V gene encodes CDR1 SGHTA and CDR2 FQGNSA. The CDR3 region has the DNA TGTGCCAGCAGCTTAGGACAGGGCACTGAAGCTTTCTTT. As protein: CASSLGQGTEAFF.

The chain employs TRBV6-5 and TRBJ1-6, with D uncertain. Trimming removed 11 bases at V and 3 bases at J, with 11 bases between. Germline-derived CDR1 and CDR2 are MNHEY and SVGAGI. This CDR3 spans 13 amino acids. Written as DNA, the CDR3 is TGTGCCGCTTGCCCGGGCTATAATTCACCCCTCCACTTT. The encoded protein is CAACPGYNSPLHF.

This chain uses TRBV7-3 with TRBJ2-3; D gene ambiguous. The CDR3 extends over 14 amino acids. With 0 bases removed from V and 0 bases from J, the gap between germline ends came to 4 bases. CDR1 and CDR2 (germline): SGHTA, FQGTGA. For the CDR3, the DNA is TGTGCCAGCAGCTTAACCTACAGCACAGATACGCAGTATTTT. It is translated as CASSLTYSTDTQYF.

This chain connects TRBV4-3 to TRBJ2-5; 10 nucleotides match TRBD2. The CDR3 loop spans 18 amino acids. Germline V lookup: CDR1 LGHNA, CDR2 YSLEER. V shed 2 bases, J shed 4 bases, and the junction held 13 bases outside the gene matches. CDR3 nucleotides: TGCGCCAGCAGCCAATCTGGGGCCAGCGGGGGGGCCCGAGAGACCCAGTACTTC. Its protein is CASSQSGASGGARETQYF.

The chain carries TRBV18 and TRBJ2-7; D possibly corresponds to TRBD1 (6 bases). The germline V gene encodes CDR1 KGHSH and CDR2 LQKENI. The CDR3 extends over 13 amino acids. V lost 3 bases and J lost 6, with 12 bases in between. The CDR3 sequence: CASSPSLGAEQYF. The CDR3 DNA reads as TGTGCCAGCTCACCCTCTTTGGGGGCCGAGCAGTACTTC.

This clone has just one count. This rearrangement joins TRBV9 to TRBJ1-3; D is undetermined. The ends were cut back, 0 bases at V and 5 bases at J, with 18 bases in the middle. CDR1 is SGDLS, CDR2 YYNGEE, per germline. CDR3 length: 17 amino acids. CDR3 in DNA: TGTGCCAGCAGCGTAGGGGGAGGTTTGGATCGCCGAAACACCATATATTTT. Protein: CASSVGGGLDRRNTIYF.

This clone was counted a single time. Written as DNA, the CDR3 is TGTGCCAGCAGTATAACCGGCGGGAGGTCCCTCTACGAGCAGTACTTC. Translated: CASSITGGRSLYEQYF. The chain couples TRBV9 to TRBJ2-7; 8 nucleotides match TRBD2. The CDR3 loop spans 16 amino acids. V shed 5 bases, J shed 3 bases, and the junction held 13 bases outside the gene matches. The germline V gene encodes CDR1 SGDLS and CDR2 YYNGEE.

The chain uses TRBV2 and TRBJ1-2, with TRBD1 matching 10 bases. In germline, CDR1 is SNHLY, CDR2 FYNNEI. This CDR3 spans 18 amino acids. J was trimmed by 2 bases and V by 4 bases; bases with no gene match: 13. This CDR3 reads CASSGWDRGSRRNYGYTF. The CDR3 DNA follows: TGTGCCAGCAGTGGTTGGGACAGGGGAAGTCGCCGCAACTATGGCTACACCTTC.

The table lists this clone with a count of one. This chain uses TRBV9 with TRBJ2-5; 12 bases are a match to TRBD2. J lost 5 bases, V lost 0 bases, and 8 bases had no gene match. CDR1 and CDR2 (germline): SGDLS, YYNGEE. The CDR3 spans 17 residues. This CDR3 is CASSVGLAGAGRETQYF. The DNA of the CDR3 is TGTGCCAGCAGCGTAGGACTAGCGGGGGCAGGGCGGGAGACCCAGTACTTC. Full variable domain (rest looked up from reference TRBV9 and TRBJ2-5): DSGVTQTPKHLITATGQRVTLRCSPRSGDLSVYWYQQSLDQGLQFLIQYYNGEERAKGNILERFSAQQFPDLHSELNLSSLELGDSALYFCASSVGLAGAGRETQYFGPGTRLLVL.

This sequence joins TRBV5-1 and TRBJ2-5; TRBD2 agrees at 15 bases. V was clipped by 7 bases and J by 0 bases; unmatched bases: 10. This CDR3 is 18 amino acids long. Germline V gives CDR1 SGHRS, CDR2 YFSETQ. CDR3 protein: CASQRTGTSGGHQETQYF. CDR3 DNA: TGCGCCAGCCAACGGACCGGGACTAGCGGGGGGCACCAAGAGACCCAGTACTTC.

This clone occurred a few times. The chain recombines TRBV30 with TRBJ2-5, with D possibly being TRBD1 (6 bases). The germline gives CDR1 GTSNPN, CDR2 SVGIG (reference sequence). The CDR3 sequence is 14 residues long. Between the trimmed V and J ends, which lost 7 bases and 4 bases, there was a span of 19 bases. This CDR3 reads CASSNRAGGETQYF. The CDR3 DNA sequence: TGTGCCTCCAGTAACAGGGCCGGAGGAGAGACCCAGTACTTC.